One and the same sample provided the 15 T cell receptor beta chains below, sequenced in a study of Tregs in tolerant kidney transplant recipients. The table came from immunoSEQ multiplex PCR; TCRdb's copy has only in-frame clones and leaves some out. Of nearly 95,000 clones listed, 93% are singletons. The sample here was CD4+ T cells from blood, taken before the transplant. The receptor set was obtained from a human donor who received a combined kidney and bone marrow transplant.

This sequence joins TRBV6-1 and TRBJ1-1, with 7 bases identical to TRBD1. V shed 7 bases, J shed 7 bases, and the junction held 6 bases outside the gene matches. The CDR3 sequence is 12 residues long. The germline CDR1 and CDR2 sequences are MNHNS and SASEGT. CDR3 bases: TGTGCCAGCACTTGGGACAGCCGTGAAGCTTTCTTT. Protein product: CASTWDSREAFF.

The V call is TRBV4-1, the J call TRBJ2-5, with 9 bases that match TRBD1. Germline values: CDR1 MGHRA, CDR2 YSYEKL. The V segment lost 6 bases and the J segment 4 bases; nucleotides outside the gene matches: 12. The CDR3 consists of 16 residues. The CDR3 loop reads CASRHNPGQGAETQYF. The CDR3 DNA sequence: TGCGCCAGCAGACACAATCCGGGACAGGGTGCAGAGACCCAGTACTTC.

The rearrangement links TRBV10-3 to TRBJ2-2; the D gene is possibly TRBD1 (6 bases). The CDR3 runs to 14 residues. The germline gives CDR1 ENHRY, CDR2 SYGVKD. Trimming stripped 3 bases from V and 6 bases from J, with 11 bases between. The CDR3 nucleotides read TGTGCCATCAGTGAACAGGGCGAGGCCGGGGAGCTGTTTTTT. Translation: CAISEQGEAGELFF.

The V call is TRBV7-2, the J call TRBJ1-1; D unresolved. CDR1 and CDR2 (germline): SGHTA, FQGNSA. V lost 4 bases and J 8 bases, leaving 11 bases between the germline ends. The CDR3 contains 12 residues. For the CDR3, the DNA is TGTGCCAGCAGCTACAGTCTCAACGAAGCTTTCTTT. As protein: CASSYSLNEAFF. The full variable domain, rest sourced from reference TRBV7-2 and TRBJ1-1, is GAGVSQSPSNKVTEKGKDVELRCDPISGHTALYWYRQSLGQGLEFLIYFQGNSAPDKSGLPSDRFSAERTGGSVSTLTIQRTQQEDSAVYLCASSYSLNEAFFGQGTRLTVV.

This chain connects TRBV7-2 to TRBJ1-6, with D maybe TRBD1 (5 bases). Germline CDR1 and CDR2: SGHTA and FQGNSA. The CDR3 extends over 16 amino acids. V was pared by 2 bases and J by 9 bases, with 17 bases between. The CDR3 nucleotides are TGTGCCAGCAGCTTAAGTTCAGGGTTCAAGAGTTCACCCCTCCACTTT. This gives the protein CASSLSSGFKSSPLHF.

V usage is TRBV7-2 and J usage is TRBJ2-7; a weak D match, TRBD2 (6 bases). Germline V CDR1 and CDR2: SGHTA, FQGNSA. V lost 0 bases, J lost 1 base, and 10 bases lay in between. The CDR3 runs to 15 residues. The CDR3 reads CASSLAASVSYEQYF. In nucleotides, the CDR3 is TGTGCCAGCAGCTTAGCGGCTAGCGTTTCCTACGAGCAGTACTTC.

The rearrangement links TRBV7-7 to TRBJ2-2; TRBD2 matches at 11 bases. The CDR3 is 16 residues long. Per the germline V gene, CDR1 is SSHAT and CDR2 is FNYEAQ (reference sequence). V trimming: 4 bases; J trimming: 1 base; junction bases outside the gene matches: 2. CDR3 protein: CASSYTSGGNTGELFF. CDR3 nucleotides: TGTGCCAGCAGCTACACTAGCGGGGGGAACACCGGGGAGCTGTTTTTT.

V and J are TRBV28 and TRBJ1-6; a possible D gene is TRBD1 (5 bases). Trimming shortened V by 6 bases and J by 7 bases, and 10 bases separated the two germline ends. Germline CDR1 MDHEN, CDR2 SYDVKM. This CDR3 contains 13 residues. DNA of the CDR3: TGTGCCAGCAGGGGCAGGGTGAATTCACCCCTCCACTTT. As protein: CASRGRVNSPLHF.

This clone was observed a single time. The gene calls are TRBV7-9 and TRBJ2-5; 9 bases line up with TRBD2. CDR1 is SEHNR, CDR2 FQNEAQ, per germline (reference sequence). CDR3 size: 16 residues. V was clipped by 4 bases and J by 5 bases; unmatched bases: 11. CDR3 bases: TGTGCCAGCAGCTCCATGAGAGTGCGGGGGGGGGAGACCCAGTACTTC. Encoded protein: CASSSMRVRGGETQYF.

The CDR3 reads CASSGDRDRDLYSGYTF. The DNA for the CDR3 is TGTGCCAGCAGTGGGGACCGGGACAGGGATCTATACTCTGGCTACACCTTC. The rearrangement links TRBV7-9 to TRBJ1-2; 9 bases match TRBD1. Germline loops: CDR1 SEHNR, CDR2 FQNEAQ (reference sequence). V dropped 6 bases and J dropped 7; count of bases not matched to a gene: 18. The CDR3 covers 17 residues.

This chain connects TRBV7-2 to TRBJ1-4, with 10 nucleotides matching TRBD1. Germline assignment: CDR1 SGHTA and CDR2 FQGNSA. J lost 8 bases, V lost 5 bases, and 8 bases had no gene match. This CDR3 has 15 amino acids. Written as DNA, the CDR3 is TGTGCCAGCAGCCGACAGGGGGCGGGGAGCGAAAAACTGTTTTTT. Its translation: CASSRQGAGSEKLFF.

This chain links TRBV2 with TRBJ1-5; no clear D gene. CDR3 length: 12 residues. Trimming left V 7 bases short and J 1 base short, with 5 bases between. The germline V gene has CDR1 SNHLY and CDR2 FYNNEI. DNA of the CDR3: TGTGCCAGCAATCCAAGCAATCAGCCCCAGCATTTT. It specifies CASNPSNQPQHF.

The chain links TRBV5-1 to TRBJ2-5; TRBD1 agrees at 7 bases. Germline V CDR1 and CDR2: SGHRS, YFSETQ. This CDR3 region has 16 residues. V trimming: 4 bases; J trimming: 2 bases; junction bases outside the gene matches: 11. CDR3 region: CASSRGPGQLQETQYF. The CDR3, as DNA: TGCGCCAGCAGCCGAGGGCCGGGACAGCTACAAGAGACCCAGTACTTC.

The chain couples TRBV6-5 to TRBJ1-4; 7 bases fit TRBD1. This CDR3 spans 15 amino acids. V was clipped by 10 bases and J by 4 bases; unmatched bases: 12. Per the germline V gene, CDR1 is MNHEY and CDR2 is SVGAGI. CDR3 DNA sequence: TGTGCCACCTCAAGAATGACAGGGAGTAATGAAAAACTGTTTTTT. Amino acid sequence: CATSRMTGSNEKLFF.

The genes are TRBV7-2 and TRBJ1-2; 9 bases map to TRBD1. The germline CDR1 and CDR2 sequences are SGHTA and FQGNSA. V shed 4 bases and J 4 bases; nucleotides not matched to a gene: 10. The CDR3 consists of 16 residues. CDR3 region: CASSSYRDRDTYGYTF. DNA for the CDR3: TGTGCCAGCAGCTCGTACCGGGACAGGGACACCTATGGCTACACCTTC.